Listed here are 30 T cell receptor beta chains from one sample, sequenced in a study of CD8 T cells in Susac syndrome. About 0.5 to 1 ug RNA was reverse transcribed with random hexamers. TCRdb recomputed calls from the immunoSEQ multiplex PCR reads with MiXCR, one row per CDR3 protein. The sample has around 200,000 distinct CDR3 sequences, roughly 92% seen once. Sequenced: CD8+ T cells from PBMCs. These receptors originate from a human donor with multiple sclerosis.

The chain links TRBV11-2 to TRBJ2-7; D could derive from TRBD1 or TRBD2 (5 bases each). Trimming left V 1 base short and J 7 bases short, with 23 bases between. The CDR3 covers 17 residues. CDR1 is SGHAT and CDR2 is FQNNGV in the germline V gene. CDR3 DNA: TGTGCCAGCAGCTTAGGCCAGAGGTGGGGGTTCAGTAATGAGCAGTACTTC. Its protein product is CASSLGQRWGFSNEQYF.

This clonotype was seen a few times. The CDR3 region has the DNA TGTGCCAGCAGTTTTCAGGGAACCAATCCCTACACCTTC. It is translated as CASSFQGTNPYTF. The chain uses TRBV27 and TRBJ1-2, with a weak D call TRBD1 (5 bases). The CDR3 spans 13 residues. Trimming cost V 3 bases and J 10 bases, with 15 bases left between them. Germline values: CDR1 MNHEY, CDR2 SMNVEV (reference sequence).

The chain uses TRBV6-5 and TRBJ1-3, with 8 nucleotides matching TRBD1. V shed 2 bases and J 1 base; nucleotides not matched to a gene: 4. CDR1 is MNHEY and CDR2 is SVGAGI in the germline V gene. The CDR3 totals 16 residues. CDR3 loop: CASSYDRGSSGNTIYF. The CDR3 coding sequence is TGTGCCAGCAGTTACGACAGGGGTTCGTCTGGAAACACCATATATTTT.

V and J are TRBV6-2 or TRBV6-3 and TRBJ2-1; 7 nucleotides line up with TRBD2. The CDR3 is 16 residues long. Germline CDR1 is MNHEY and CDR2 is SVGEGT. The ends lost 4 bases at V and 0 bases at J; junction bases unmatched: 6. The CDR3 here is CASSSPSGPSYNEQFF. CDR3 DNA: TGTGCCAGCAGTTCGCCTAGCGGACCCTCCTACAATGAGCAGTTCTTC.

The V and J genes are TRBV30 and TRBJ1-1, with D maybe TRBD1 (5 bases). The CDR3 covers 14 residues. V lost 4 bases and J 2 bases, leaving 14 bases between the germline ends. Germline V lookup: CDR1 GTSNPN, CDR2 SVGIG (reference sequence). The CDR3 DNA sequence: TGTGCCTGGACCGGGACCCTCCTTAACACTGAAGCTTTCTTT. Amino acids: CAWTGTLLNTEAFF.

The chain combines TRBV12-3 or TRBV12-4 with TRBJ1-2; 8 bases fit TRBD1. With V trimmed by 5 bases and J by 6 bases, 8 bases remained unmatched. This CDR3 contains 14 residues. The CDR3 DNA reads as TGTGCCAGCAGTCCTACAGGGGGGTTGGATGGCTACACCTTC. Protein product: CASSPTGGLDGYTF.

This chain uses TRBV7-2 with TRBJ2-1; 10 bases are shared with TRBD2. Germline V CDR1 and CDR2: SGHTA, FQGNSA. V shed 5 bases, J shed 6 bases, and the junction held 7 bases outside the gene matches. There are 15 residues in the CDR3. CDR3 residues: CASSPAGGFGNEQFF. Written as DNA, the CDR3 is TGTGCCAGCAGCCCAGCGGGGGGGTTCGGCAATGAGCAGTTCTTC.

This clonotype was seen a handful of times. The CDR3 sequence: CASSIGGPRETQYF. The CDR3 bases are TGTGCCAGTAGTATTGGGGGACCCCGAGAGACCCAGTACTTC. V and J are TRBV19 and TRBJ2-5, with D perhaps assigned TRBD1 or TRBD2 (5 bases each). Trimming shortened V by 3 bases and J by 4 bases, and 12 bases separated the two germline ends. This CDR3 region has 14 residues. Germline assignment: CDR1 LNHDA and CDR2 SQIVND (reference sequence).

V is TRBV19 and J is TRBJ1-2; D is possibly TRBD1 (6 bases). Germline-derived CDR1 and CDR2 are LNHDA and SQIVND (reference sequence). Trimming removed 3 bases from V and 8 bases from J, with 13 bases in between. This CDR3 is built from 13 residues. CDR3 coding DNA: TGTGCCAGTAGTATGACGCCAGGGGAAGGCTACACCTTC. Its protein product is CASSMTPGEGYTF.

The genes are TRBV20-1 and TRBJ1-2, with D tentatively TRBD1 (5 bases). Germline loops: CDR1 DFQATT, CDR2 SNEGSKA (reference sequence). The CDR3 is made up of 14 amino acids. Deletions cut 3 bases from V and 5 bases from J, with 16 bases between. Here the CDR3 reads CSASKQGPTYGYTF. CDR3 sequence (DNA): TGCAGTGCTAGTAAGCAGGGCCCTACTTATGGCTACACCTTC.

The CDR3 DNA sequence: TGTGCCAGTCCACAGGGGGCGGGAGGAAACTATGGCTACACCTTC. As protein: CASPQGAGGNYGYTF. The rearrangement uses TRBV2 and TRBJ1-2, with 9 bases identical to TRBD1. The trim removed 9 bases at V and 2 bases at J, leaving 10 bases unmatched. This CDR3 region has 15 residues. Germline V CDR1 and CDR2: SNHLY, FYNNEI.

The gene calls are TRBV7-3 and TRBJ1-1, with TRBD1 matching 8 bases. This CDR3 has 13 residues. Germline values: CDR1 SGHTA, CDR2 FQGTGA. Losses at the gene ends were 5 bases for V and 7 bases for J; bases not matched to a gene: 6. CDR3 DNA: TGTGCCAGCAGCCAGGGGGCGGCCTTTGAAGCTTTCTTT. Residues: CASSQGAAFEAFF.

The V and J genes are TRBV11-3 and TRBJ2-3, with D possibly matching TRBD2 (6 bases). Germline V gene sequence: CDR1 SGHNT, CDR2 YENEEA. The CDR3 totals 15 residues. Trimming took off 6 bases at V and 6 bases at J, with 19 bases between the two ends. The CDR3 reads CASRSLATPGDTQYF. The CDR3 bases are TGTGCCAGCAGGTCTCTAGCGACTCCGGGGGATACGCAGTATTTT.

This sequence joins TRBV19 and TRBJ1-1; the D is unclear. The CDR3 spans 15 residues. The germline V and J ends were trimmed by 1 base and 2 bases, with 11 bases remaining between them. Germline V CDR1 and CDR2: LNHDA, SQIVND (reference sequence). DNA for the CDR3: TGTGCCAGTAGTATAGTCGGGAGGGATAACACTGAAGCTTTCTTT. This translates into CASSIVGRDNTEAFF.

The chain joins TRBV4-2 to TRBJ2-1; D call uncertain. CDR3 size: 12 residues. Trimming removed 0 bases from V and 9 bases from J, with 6 bases in between. CDR1 and CDR2 from the germline V gene are LGHNA and YNFKEQ. The CDR3 sequence: CASSQDWGEQFF. The CDR3 DNA is TGTGCCAGCAGCCAAGATTGGGGTGAGCAGTTCTTC.

The chain joins TRBV5-8 to TRBJ2-5; 10 positions agree with TRBD2. Trimming removed 4 bases from V and 2 bases from J; junction bases left unmatched: 5. The germline gives CDR1 SGHTS, CDR2 YDEGEE. CDR3 length: 15 residues. The CDR3, as DNA: TGTGCCAGCAGCGAAGGGACTAGCGAACAAGAGACCCAGTACTTC. As protein: CASSEGTSEQETQYF.

The rearrangement uses TRBV30 and TRBJ2-1, with TRBD1 identical over 10 bases. The CDR3 totals 14 residues. In germline, CDR1 is GTSNPN, CDR2 SVGIG (reference sequence). The V gene end was trimmed by 5 bases and the J gene end by 7 bases; junction bases not matched to a gene: 8. The CDR3 DNA reads as TGTGCCTGGGGAACCGGGACAGGGGTAAATGAGCAGTTCTTC. Protein: CAWGTGTGVNEQFF.

V is TRBV5-6 and J is TRBJ1-2; D is unclear. CDR1 is SGHDT, CDR2 YYEEEE, per germline. Trimming pared 0 bases from V and 6 bases from J, leaving 9 bases between. This CDR3 has 13 amino acids. CDR3 loop: CASSLGNADGYTF. The CDR3, as DNA: TGTGCCAGCAGCTTGGGGAACGCCGATGGCTACACCTTC.

This chain connects TRBV21-1 to TRBJ2-7; the D segment call TRBD2 is taken from the table without a DNA check. TRBV21-1 is a pseudogene segment. This CDR3 comprises 14 residues. The CDR3 DNA sequence: TGTGCCAGCAGTATGCGGGGGGATCCCTACGAGCAGTACTTC. This translates into CASSMRGDPYEQYF.

The rearrangement joins TRBV4-1 to TRBJ1-2; no clear D. Trimming removed 0 bases from V and 6 bases from J, with 8 bases in between. Germline CDR1 and CDR2: MGHRA and YSYEKL. This CDR3 comprises 13 residues. CDR3 residues: CASSQESGDGYTF. As DNA, the CDR3 is TGCGCCAGCAGCCAAGAAAGTGGTGATGGCTACACCTTC.

The chain uses TRBV27 and TRBJ2-3; D is possibly TRBD2 (6 bases). Trimming pared 6 bases from V and 2 bases from J, leaving 21 bases between. Germline V gene data show CDR1 as MNHEY and CDR2 as SMNVEV (reference sequence). The CDR3 loop spans 17 amino acids. CDR3 sequence reads: CASSKYAAGTPTDTQYF. CDR3 DNA sequence: TGTGCCAGCAGCAAATATGCCGCGGGGACCCCCACAGATACGCAGTATTTT.

This chain uses TRBV2 with TRBJ2-1, with D perhaps matching TRBD1 (5 bases). V dropped 0 bases and J dropped 4 bases, with 13 bases sitting between them. CDR1 is SNHLY and CDR2 is FYNNEI in the germline V gene. The CDR3 covers 16 residues. CDR3 in amino acids: CASSEAPGMGYNEQFF. The CDR3 nucleotides are TGTGCCAGCAGTGAAGCGCCAGGGATGGGTTACAATGAGCAGTTCTTC. The entire variable domain, with the rest obtained from reference TRBV2 and TRBJ2-1, is as follows: EPEVTQTPSHQVTQMGQEVILRCVPISNHLYFYWYRQILGQKVEFLVSFYNNEISEKSEIFDDQFSVERPDGSNFTLKIRSTKLEDSAMYFCASSEAPGMGYNEQFFGPGTRLTVL.

The chain is built from TRBV9 and TRBJ1-5; a possible D gene is TRBD1 (5 bases). The V end was cut by 2 bases, the J end by 7 bases, with 10 bases between. CDR1 and CDR2 from the germline V gene are SGDLS and YYNGEE. The CDR3 is made up of 13 amino acids. CDR3 loop: CASSVDDRQPQHF. For the CDR3, the DNA is TGTGCCAGCAGCGTGGATGACAGACAGCCCCAGCATTTT. Drawing the rest from reference TRBV9 and TRBJ1-5, the complete variable domain is DSGVTQTPKHLITATGQRVTLRCSPRSGDLSVYWYQQSLDQGLQFLIQYYNGEERAKGNILERFSAQQFPDLHSELNLSSLELGDSALYFCASSVDDRQPQHFGDGTRLSIL.

This chain uses TRBV2 with TRBJ2-3; D is undetermined. CDR3 length: 13 amino acids. V lost 2 bases and J 1 base, leaving 4 bases between the germline ends. CDR1 is SNHLY, CDR2 FYNNEI, per germline. This CDR3 is CASSERGTDTQYF. In DNA form, the CDR3 reads TGTGCCAGCAGTGAAAGGGGCACAGATACGCAGTATTTT.

The gene calls are TRBV6-6 and TRBJ1-5; D unresolved. Per germline, CDR1 MNHNY and CDR2 SVGAGI (reference sequence). V lost 6 bases and J 0 bases, leaving 15 bases between the germline ends. The CDR3 consists of 16 residues. CDR3: CASRNPDMISNQPQHF. DNA of the CDR3: TGTGCCAGCAGGAACCCTGACATGATTAGCAATCAGCCCCAGCATTTT.

The CDR3 spells CASSTPELEAFF. In nucleotides, the CDR3 is TGTGCCAGTAGTACTCCCGAGCTTGAAGCTTTCTTT. The rearrangement joins TRBV19 to TRBJ1-1, with D unclear. The CDR3 sequence is 12 residues long. In germline, CDR1 is LNHDA, CDR2 SQIVND (reference sequence). V was trimmed by 4 bases and J by 7 bases, leaving 10 bases between them. The full variable domain, completed using reference TRBV19 and TRBJ1-1, is DGGITQSPKYLFRKEGQNVTLSCEQNLNHDAMYWYRQDPGQGLRLIYYSQIVNDFQKGDIAEGYSVSREKKESFPLTVTSAQKNPTAFYLCASSTPELEAFFGQGTRLTVV.

The chain links TRBV5-4 to TRBJ2-4, with D possibly called TRBD1 or TRBD2 (5 bases each). V was shortened by 3 bases and J by 5 bases, with 9 bases between the two germline ends. Germline V gene sequence: CDR1 SGHNT, CDR2 YYREEE (reference sequence). The CDR3 has 13 amino acids. The CDR3 nucleotides are TGTGCCAGCAGCTCCCGGGACGAAAACATTCAGTACTTC. Its translation: CASSSRDENIQYF.

CDR3 nucleotide sequence: TGCGCCAGCAGCCAAGGGCCTCCGGGAGGGCCGGCCGGGGAGCTGTTTTTT. This codes for CASSQGPPGGPAGELFF. The rearrangement links TRBV4-1 to TRBJ2-2; TRBD2 aligns across 8 bases. V dropped 1 base and J dropped 6; count of bases not matched to a gene: 10. This CDR3 spans 17 amino acids. CDR1 and CDR2 (germline): MGHRA, YSYEKL.

The genes are TRBV5-6 and TRBJ2-1; the D is unclear. CDR3 length equals 18 residues. Looked up from germline, CDR1 is SGHDT and CDR2 is YYEEEE. The V end lost 3 bases, the J end lost 8 bases, and 27 bases lay between the germline ends. CDR3 region: CASSSSTIRAGPWDEQFF. The CDR3, as DNA: TGTGCCAGCAGCTCCTCCACGATTCGCGCCGGCCCGTGGGATGAGCAGTTCTTC. Using reference TRBV5-6 and TRBJ2-1 for the parts outside the CDR3, the full variable domain is DAGVTQSPTHLIKTRGQQVTLRCSPKSGHDTVSWYQQALGQGPQFIFQYYEEEERQRGNFPDRFSGHQFPNYSSELNVNALLLGDSALYLCASSSSTIRAGPWDEQFFGPGTRLTVL.

This clonotype was seen just once. The chain couples TRBV19 to TRBJ1-5; tentatively, D is TRBD1 (5 bases). Germline V lookup: CDR1 LNHDA, CDR2 SQIVND (reference sequence). V lost 8 bases to trimming and J lost 0 bases, with 23 bases between them. The length of the CDR3 is 18 residues. The CDR3 DNA reads TGTGCCAGTGGAGACATGGTAGGGGACCTATATAGCAATCAGCCCCAGCATTTT. Translated, it gives CASGDMVGDLYSNQPQHF.